The 27 T cell receptor beta chains presented below share a single source sample, sequenced in a study of shared clonotypes between healthy human individuals. Positively selected for CCR7, the CD45RO-negative cells used as naive CD8 cells excluded terminally differentiated effector memory CD45RA+ cells. Some clones are missing from TCRdb's copy, which holds only in-frame ones; the method was immunoSEQ multiplex PCR. Of around 1,900,000 clones detected, around 95% appear once; the ten largest clones hold 1.5% to 2%. What was sequenced was naive CD8+ T cells from PBMCs. All receptors come from a man younger than 30 in good health. Some clones in this sample may be carry-over from other donors' samples.

This chain links TRBV2 with TRBJ2-1; possibly TRBD2 for D (6 bases). With 3 bases removed from V and 3 bases from J, the gap between germline ends came to 12 bases. CDR1 and CDR2 (germline): SNHLY, FYNNEI. CDR3 length equals 15 residues. The CDR3 here is CASSDGASVYNEQFF. CDR3 DNA sequence: TGTGCCAGCAGTGATGGGGCTAGCGTCTACAATGAGCAGTTCTTC. The variable domain in full, completed from reference TRBV2 and TRBJ2-1, reads EPEVTQTPSHQVTQMGQEVILRCVPISNHLYFYWYRQILGQKVEFLVSFYNNEISEKSEIFDDQFSVERPDGSNFTLKIRSTKLEDSAMYFCASSDGASVYNEQFFGPGTRLTVL.

This rearrangement joins TRBV28 to TRBJ2-7; D is possibly TRBD2 (6 bases). This CDR3 spans 15 amino acids. V lost 6 bases to trimming and J lost 3 bases, with 18 bases between them. Per the germline V gene, CDR1 is MDHEN and CDR2 is SYDVKM. CDR3 region: CASRPQRVPNYEQYF. CDR3 sequence (DNA): TGTGCCAGCAGACCCCAGCGGGTACCGAACTACGAGCAGTACTTC.

The chain combines TRBV13 with TRBJ1-2; weak D call: TRBD1 (5 bases). Germline CDR1 PRHDT, CDR2 FYEKMQ (reference sequence). Trimming stripped 5 bases from V and 0 bases from J, with 13 bases between. The CDR3 has 15 amino acids. The CDR3, as DNA: TGTGCCAGCAGCGCAGGGACCTCAGCTAACTATGGCTACACCTTC. The encoded protein is CASSAGTSANYGYTF.

In the case of this clone: The same CDR3 also results from other DNA sequences found in this sample. The CDR3, as DNA: TGTGCCAGCAGTCTGGGGACGACTAGCACAGATACGCAGTATTTT. Residues: CASSLGTTSTDTQYF. The chain is built from TRBV6-5 and TRBJ2-3; the D call may be TRBD1 or TRBD2 (5 bases each). The germline V and J ends were trimmed by 5 bases and 0 bases, with 12 bases remaining between them. The CDR3 loop spans 15 amino acids. The germline gives CDR1 MNHEY, CDR2 SVGAGI.

This chain uses TRBV7-9 with TRBJ2-1, with 10 bases fitting TRBD2. The V gene's germline CDR1 is SEHNR and CDR2 FQNEAQ (reference sequence). This CDR3 is 14 amino acids long. Trimming removed 5 bases from V and 4 bases from J; junction bases left unmatched: 2. The CDR3 loop is CASSQTSGYNEQFF. In DNA form, the CDR3 reads TGTGCCAGCAGCCAGACTAGCGGGTACAATGAGCAGTTCTTC.

This clone was counted once. The rearrangement uses TRBV5-1 and TRBJ1-4; unclear D gene. Germline values: CDR1 SGHRS, CDR2 YFSETQ. There are 15 residues in the CDR3. V lost 0 bases and J 8 bases, leaving 14 bases between the germline ends. The CDR3 is CASSLDGAPSEKLFF. The CDR3 nucleotides are TGCGCCAGCAGCTTGGATGGAGCCCCAAGCGAAAAACTGTTTTTT.

In the case of this clone: Other DNA sequences in the sample encode the same CDR3. The chain joins TRBV28 to TRBJ2-7; D is ambiguous. There are 11 residues in the CDR3. Trimming shortened V by 5 bases and J by 5 bases, and 7 bases separated the two germline ends. From germline, CDR1 is MDHEN and CDR2 SYDVKM. Written as DNA, the CDR3 is TGTGCCAGCAGTCGCCCGGACGAGCAGTACTTC. This sequence encodes CASSRPDEQYF.

The chain is built from TRBV27 and TRBJ2-1; 10 bases align to TRBD2. The CDR3 runs 14 residues. Germline values: CDR1 MNHEY, CDR2 SMNVEV (reference sequence). Trimming at V came to 4 bases and at J to 7 bases, leaving 4 bases not matched to a gene. The chain's CDR3 is CASSYGTSDNEQFF. CDR3 nucleotides: TGTGCCAGCAGTTACGGGACTAGCGATAATGAGCAGTTCTTC.

J is TRBJ1-1 and V is TRBV27; weak D call: TRBD1 (5 bases). CDR1 and CDR2 from the germline V gene are MNHEY and SMNVEV (reference sequence). The length of the CDR3 is 14 residues. Trimming left V 11 bases short and J 0 bases short, with 16 bases between. The CDR3: CAVKAGTLNTEAFF. In DNA, the CDR3 is TGTGCCGTCAAAGCCGGGACTTTGAACACTGAAGCTTTCTTT.

This chain connects TRBV4-3 to TRBJ2-1, with TRBD2 identical over 7 bases. The CDR3 has 15 amino acids. Germline V gene sequence: CDR1 LGHNA, CDR2 YSLEER. The V gene end was trimmed by 3 bases and the J gene end by 7 bases; junction bases not matched to a gene: 9. The CDR3 coding sequence is TGCGCCAGCAGCCACGCGACCGGACTAGGGAATGAGCAGTTCTTC. Translated, it gives CASSHATGLGNEQFF.

This chain connects TRBV18 to TRBJ1-2; 8 bases line up with TRBD1. Losses at the gene ends were 2 bases for V and 6 bases for J; bases not matched to a gene: 2. CDR1 is KGHSH and CDR2 is LQKENI in the germline V gene. This CDR3 spans 13 amino acids. The chain's CDR3 is CASSPETGDGYTF. CDR3 nucleotides: TGTGCCAGCTCACCAGAGACAGGGGATGGCTACACCTTC.

The rearrangement joins TRBV2 to TRBJ1-6; possible D gene TRBD1, 5 bases. The CDR3 is 13 residues long. Germline V gene data show CDR1 as SNHLY and CDR2 as FYNNEI. The V and J ends lost 8 bases and 7 bases respectively, with 12 bases between them. The CDR3 protein is CASDSGVNSPLHF. The CDR3, as DNA: TGTGCCAGCGACTCGGGGGTAAATTCACCCCTCCACTTT.

This clone was observed a single time. This chain connects TRBV5-1 to TRBJ2-7; D not certain. The ends were cut back, 0 bases at V and 0 bases at J, with 16 bases in the middle. The CDR3 is made up of 17 amino acids. Per germline, CDR1 SGHRS and CDR2 YFSETQ. CDR3 in DNA: TGCGCCAGCAGCTTGGGACCTGTGGGGATAGGCTCCTACGAGCAGTACTTC. It is translated as CASSLGPVGIGSYEQYF. Filled out from reference TRBV5-1 and TRBJ2-7, the complete variable domain reads KAGVTQTPRYLIKTRGQQVTLSCSPISGHRSVSWYQQTPGQGLQFLFEYFSETQRNKGNFPGRFSGRQFSNSRSEMNVSTLELGDSALYLCASSLGPVGIGSYEQYFGPGTRLTVT.

The chain joins TRBV2 to TRBJ2-7; 7 nucleotides line up with TRBD2. The CDR3 contains 15 residues. Germline-derived CDR1 and CDR2 are SNHLY and FYNNEI. The V and J ends lost 8 bases and 2 bases, in that order; junction bases with no gene match: 12. The CDR3 DNA follows: TGTGCCAGCGGGGGGAGGGCTAGCGCGCCCTACGAGCAGTACTTC. Protein sequence: CASGGRASAPYEQYF. Together with reference TRBV2 and TRBJ2-7, the CDR3 gives the full variable domain: EPEVTQTPSHQVTQMGQEVILRCVPISNHLYFYWYRQILGQKVEFLVSFYNNEISEKSEIFDDQFSVERPDGSNFTLKIRSTKLEDSAMYFCASGGRASAPYEQYFGPGTRLTVT.

The V call is TRBV2, the J call TRBJ2-7; TRBD2 aligns across 7 bases. Germline CDR1 is SNHLY and CDR2 is FYNNEI. J gave up 5 bases and V 3 bases, and 7 bases lay outside the gene matches. This CDR3 has 14 residues. In nucleotides, the CDR3 is TGTGCCAGCAGTGAGGGGGGGTCTATCGACGAGCAGTACTTC. Translating it yields CASSEGGSIDEQYF. Full variable domain (rest looked up from reference TRBV2 and TRBJ2-7): EPEVTQTPSHQVTQMGQEVILRCVPISNHLYFYWYRQILGQKVEFLVSFYNNEISEKSEIFDDQFSVERPDGSNFTLKIRSTKLEDSAMYFCASSEGGSIDEQYFGPGTRLTVT.

The chain employs TRBV5-1 and TRBJ2-3, with TRBD2 matching over 11 bases. Germline CDR1 reads SGHRS; CDR2 reads YFSETQ. The CDR3 is made up of 14 amino acids. V lost 4 bases, J lost 11 bases, and 9 bases stayed unmatched. The CDR3 sequence: CASSDATSGREQYF. DNA of the CDR3: TGCGCCAGCAGCGACGCTACTAGCGGGAGAGAGCAGTATTTT.

V is TRBV5-1 and J is TRBJ2-2; no reliable D call. Germline assignment: CDR1 SGHRS and CDR2 YFSETQ. The V gene lost 0 bases and the J gene lost 6 bases, with 12 bases spanning the gap. This CDR3 has 15 amino acids. The CDR3 loop reads CASSLGWATPGELFF. The DNA for the CDR3 is TGCGCCAGCAGCTTGGGGTGGGCCACTCCCGGGGAGCTGTTTTTT.

V is TRBV25-1 and J is TRBJ1-1, with TRBD1 identical over 7 bases. CDR3 length: 18 amino acids. CDR1 is MGHDK, CDR2 SYGVNS, per germline. The ends lost 2 bases at V and 5 bases at J; junction bases unmatched: 17. DNA for the CDR3: TGTGCCAGCAGTGAAATTAACTGGCTGGAGGGGGCGAGGACTGAAGCTTTCTTT. Translating it yields CASSEINWLEGARTEAFF.

The chain is built from TRBV5-1 and TRBJ2-7; D might be TRBD2 (5 bases). Germline CDR1 reads SGHRS; CDR2 reads YFSETQ. Trimming took 2 bases from V and 2 from J, leaving 11 bases between them. This CDR3 region has 14 residues. The CDR3 spells CASSFELVPYEQYF. The CDR3 DNA sequence: TGCGCCAGCAGCTTTGAACTAGTACCCTACGAGCAGTACTTC. The full variable domain, with the rest looked up from reference TRBV5-1 and TRBJ2-7, is KAGVTQTPRYLIKTRGQQVTLSCSPISGHRSVSWYQQTPGQGLQFLFEYFSETQRNKGNFPGRFSGRQFSNSRSEMNVSTLELGDSALYLCASSFELVPYEQYFGPGTRLTVT.

With regard to this clone: The sample contains more than one DNA sequence encoding this CDR3. The rearrangement uses TRBV6-1 and TRBJ2-7; a weak D match, TRBD2 (6 bases). V shed 6 bases and J shed 0 bases, with 15 bases lying between them. The CDR3 spans 15 residues. The germline V gene has CDR1 MNHNS and CDR2 SASEGT. The CDR3 bases are TGTGCCAGCAGCCCGGGGACTTTTTCCTCCTACGAGCAGTACTTC. As protein: CASSPGTFSSYEQYF.

The gene calls are TRBV6-1 and TRBJ2-1; the D is unclear. Germline assignment: CDR1 MNHNS and CDR2 SASEGT. V was cut by 11 bases and J by 1 base, with 12 bases left in between. The CDR3 is 13 residues long. In nucleotides, the CDR3 is TGTGCCTCCAGGACGGCATCCTACAATGAGCAGTTCTTC. Its translation: CASRTASYNEQFF.

The rearrangement uses TRBV28 and TRBJ1-2; D remains ambiguous. The CDR3 extends over 13 amino acids. V lost 7 bases and J lost 0, with 9 bases in between. Per the germline V gene, CDR1 is MDHEN and CDR2 is SYDVKM. Written as DNA, the CDR3 is TGTGCCAGCAATCCCCCGGCTAACTATGGCTACACCTTC. Translating it yields CASNPPANYGYTF.

This clone appeared a single time. The chain couples TRBV18 to TRBJ2-7; D might be TRBD1 or TRBD2, each matching 5 bases. The ends were cut back, 3 bases at V and 6 bases at J, with 15 bases in the middle. The CDR3 runs to 14 residues. Germline-derived CDR1 and CDR2 are KGHSH and LQKENI. As DNA, the CDR3 is TGTGCCAGCTCACCTCCGGGGCCAGGCATCGAGCAGTACTTC. This gives the protein CASSPPGPGIEQYF.

This chain links TRBV19 with TRBJ2-1, with a possible D match to TRBD2 (6 bases). CDR3 size: 14 residues. V was clipped by 5 bases and J by 10 bases, with 18 bases between them. Germline loops: CDR1 LNHDA, CDR2 SQIVND (reference sequence). CDR3 amino acids: CASSLRDLAMEQFF. The CDR3 DNA reads as TGTGCCAGTAGTCTTCGGGACTTAGCTATGGAGCAGTTCTTC.

V gene TRBV27 combines with J gene TRBJ2-6, with D possibly being TRBD1 (5 bases). Germline V CDR1 and CDR2: MNHEY, SMNVEV (reference sequence). This CDR3 is built from 16 residues. Trimming took off 4 bases at V and 0 bases at J, with 10 bases between the two ends. The CDR3 region is CASSWGLNSGANVLTF. CDR3 coding DNA: TGTGCCAGCAGTTGGGGCCTAAACTCTGGGGCCAACGTCCTGACTTTC. Drawing the rest from reference TRBV27 and TRBJ2-6, the complete variable domain is EAQVTQNPRYLITVTGKKLTVTCSQNMNHEYMSWYRQDPGLGLRQIYYSMNVEVTDKGDVPEGYKVSRKEKRNFPLILESPSPNQTSLYFCASSWGLNSGANVLTFGAGSRLTVL.

This clone was found once. The V gene is TRBV28, the J gene TRBJ2-3, with D unresolved. Germline V gives CDR1 MDHEN, CDR2 SYDVKM. The CDR3 is 13 amino acids. Trimming cost V 7 bases and J 3 bases, with 11 bases left between them. The CDR3: CASIGERTDTQYF. The CDR3 region has the DNA TGTGCCAGCATTGGTGAGAGGACAGATACGCAGTATTTT. Complete variable domain (other parts from reference TRBV28 and TRBJ2-3): DVKVTQSSRYLVKRTGEKVFLECVQDMDHENMFWYRQDPGLGLRLIYFSYDVKMKEKGDIPEGYSVSREKKERFSLILESASTNQTSMYLCASIGERTDTQYFGPGTRLTVL.

This chain connects TRBV27 to TRBJ2-5, with 9 bases lining up with TRBD1. CDR1 MNHEY and CDR2 SMNVEV come from the germline V gene (reference sequence). There are 14 residues in the CDR3. V was clipped by 5 bases and J by 7 bases; unmatched bases: 8. DNA of the CDR3: TGTGCCAGCAGTCCGGGGACAGGGAAAGGGACCCAGTACTTC. Translating gives CASSPGTGKGTQYF.